This T cell receptor beta chain was observed in a study of patients and donors after allogeneic stem cell transplantation. The V end was cut by 3 bases, the J end by 8 bases, with 14 bases between. The V gene's germline CDR1 is MGHDK and CDR2 SYGVNS. The CDR3 spans 14 residues. MiXCR was run by TCRdb on the RT-PCR reads, yielding one entry per CDR3 protein. The sample lists about 96,000 distinct CDR3 sequences, 40% to 60% occurring once. The TCR comes from a human donor who was either an allogeneic HSCT recipient or a stem cell or donor lymphocyte infusion donor (not recorded which). It is not recorded whose cells these are; they may come from a transplant donor. Input material: blood, either unsorted or a sorted T cell fraction (not recorded which). V usage is TRBV25-1 and J usage is TRBJ2-1, with D possibly matching TRBD2 (6 bases). CDR3 bases: TGTGCCAGCAGTGATACGGGAGCGATCGATGAGCAGTTCTTC. This sequence encodes CASSDTGAIDEQFF.